One TCR beta chain is described in this entry. The entry originates in a study of T cell responses to AZD1222 COVID-19 vaccine. Second doses at about 4 or about 12 weeks were pooled. Data came from immunoSEQ multiplex PCR; TCRdb stores just in-frame clones and leaves some out. The sample contains about 59,000 clones, roughly 89% of which appear only once. Sequenced here: peripheral blood, sampled 28 days after the second AZD1222 dose. This TCR was sampled from an adult who received the AZD1222 COVID-19 vaccine.

The chain's CDR3 is CASSTYRGQHGYTF. As DNA, the CDR3 is TGTGCCAGCAGCACATACAGGGGGCAGCATGGCTACACCTTC. This chain uses TRBV7-2 with TRBJ1-2; TRBD1 matches at 9 bases. The V and J ends lost 5 bases and 6 bases, in that order; junction bases with no gene match: 7. This CDR3 region has 14 residues. Germline V lookup: CDR1 SGHTA, CDR2 FQGNSA.